The present T cell receptor (beta chain) was sequenced within a study of CD8 T cells in Susac syndrome. It was with random hexamers that about 0.45 to 1 ug RNA was reverse transcribed. TCRdb passed the immunoSEQ multiplex PCR reads through MiXCR, listing each CDR3 protein once. Of approximately 160,000 distinct CDR3 sequences listed, under 95% are singletons. Germline values: CDR1 SEHNR, CDR2 FQNEAQ (reference sequence). V shed 4 bases, J shed 2 bases, and the junction held 8 bases outside the gene matches. The CDR3 spans 16 residues. The sequence came from a human donor with multiple sclerosis. Sequencing was carried out using CD4+ T cells from PBMCs. V is TRBV7-9 and J is TRBJ2-5; the match to TRBD1 covers 9 bases. The CDR3 nucleotides read TGTGCCAGCAGCTCCCTAGGACAGGGGACTCAAGAGACCCAGTACTTC. This translates into CASSSLGQGTQETQYF.